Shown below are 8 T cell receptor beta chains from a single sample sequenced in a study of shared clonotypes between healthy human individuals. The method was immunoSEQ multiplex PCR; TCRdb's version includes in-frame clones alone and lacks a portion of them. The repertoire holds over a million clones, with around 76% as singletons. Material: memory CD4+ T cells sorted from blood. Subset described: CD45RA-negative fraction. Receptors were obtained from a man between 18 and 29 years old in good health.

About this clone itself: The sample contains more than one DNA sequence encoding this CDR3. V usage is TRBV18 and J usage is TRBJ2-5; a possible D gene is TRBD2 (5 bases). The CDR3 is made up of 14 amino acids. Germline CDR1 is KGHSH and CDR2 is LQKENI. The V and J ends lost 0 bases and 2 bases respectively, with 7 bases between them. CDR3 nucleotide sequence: TGTGCCAGCTCACCACCAACGGGGCAAGAGACCCAGTACTTC. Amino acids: CASSPPTGQETQYF.

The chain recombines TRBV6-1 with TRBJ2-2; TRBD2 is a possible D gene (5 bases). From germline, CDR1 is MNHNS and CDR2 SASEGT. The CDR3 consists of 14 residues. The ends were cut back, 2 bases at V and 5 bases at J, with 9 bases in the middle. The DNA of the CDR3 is TGTGCCAGCAGTGAATGGCGAGGGACCGGGGAGCTGTTTTTT. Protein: CASSEWRGTGELFF.

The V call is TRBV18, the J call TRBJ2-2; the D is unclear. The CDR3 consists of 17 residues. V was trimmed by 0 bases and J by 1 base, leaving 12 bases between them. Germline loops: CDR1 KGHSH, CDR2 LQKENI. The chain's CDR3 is CASSPPWASLNTGELFF. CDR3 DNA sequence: TGTGCCAGCTCACCACCGTGGGCCAGCTTGAACACCGGGGAGCTGTTTTTT. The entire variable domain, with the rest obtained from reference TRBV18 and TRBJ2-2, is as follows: NAGVMQNPRHLVRRRGQEARLRCSPMKGHSHVYWYRQLPEEGLKFMVYLQKENIIDESGMPKERFSAEFPKEGPSILRIQQVVRGDSAAYFCASSPPWASLNTGELFFGEGSRLTVL.

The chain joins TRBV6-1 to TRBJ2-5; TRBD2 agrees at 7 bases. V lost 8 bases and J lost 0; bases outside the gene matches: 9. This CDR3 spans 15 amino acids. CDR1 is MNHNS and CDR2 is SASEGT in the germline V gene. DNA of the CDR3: TGTGCCAGCTCATCTTGGGGGGGGTACCAAGAGACCCAGTACTTC. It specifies CASSSWGGYQETQYF.

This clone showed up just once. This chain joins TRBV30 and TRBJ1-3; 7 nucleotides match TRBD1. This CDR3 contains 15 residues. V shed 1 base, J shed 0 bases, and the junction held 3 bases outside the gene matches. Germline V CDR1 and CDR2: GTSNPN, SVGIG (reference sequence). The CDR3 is CAWSGGQISGNTIYF. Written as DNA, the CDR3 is TGTGCCTGGAGTGGGGGACAGATCTCTGGAAACACCATATATTTT.

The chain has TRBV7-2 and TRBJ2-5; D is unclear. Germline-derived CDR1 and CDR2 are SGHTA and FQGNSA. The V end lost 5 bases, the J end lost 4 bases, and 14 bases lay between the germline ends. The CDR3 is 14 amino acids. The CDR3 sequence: CASSPGGRVETQYF. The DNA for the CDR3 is TGTGCCAGCAGCCCTGGTGGAAGGGTAGAGACCCAGTACTTC.

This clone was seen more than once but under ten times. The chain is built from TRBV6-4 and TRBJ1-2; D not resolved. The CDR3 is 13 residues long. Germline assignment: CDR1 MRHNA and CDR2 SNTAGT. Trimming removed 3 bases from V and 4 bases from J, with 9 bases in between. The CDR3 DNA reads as TGTGCCAGCAGTGAACAAGGAGGCTATGGCTACACCTTC. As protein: CASSEQGGYGYTF.

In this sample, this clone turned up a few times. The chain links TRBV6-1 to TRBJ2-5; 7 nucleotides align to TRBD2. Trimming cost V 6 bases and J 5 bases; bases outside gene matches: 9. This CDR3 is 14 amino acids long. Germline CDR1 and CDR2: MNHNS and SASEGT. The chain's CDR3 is CASRMSGTGETQYF. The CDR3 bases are TGTGCCAGCAGGATGAGCGGGACGGGGGAGACCCAGTACTTC.